Sequencing of this T cell receptor (beta chain) was carried out in a study of blood T cell repertoires in COVID-19. Overall study context: The analysed material was cDNA or gDNA that came from T cells, B-cell-depleted T cells, or PBMCs.

Participants, 18 to 89 years old, spanned about 26 US areas. Researchers sorted participants into cohorts using their self-reported clinical history. Germline V lookup: CDR1 LGHNA, CDR2 YSLEER. The V end was cut by 2 bases, the J end by 1 base, with 12 bases between. This CDR3 has 15 residues. In the source study's methods: The assay estimated nucleated cells by amplifying reference gene primers. Only in-frame clones appear in the TCRdb table, and some are missing; sequencing was by immunoSEQ multiplex PCR. The V and J calls and clone size are taken from that table; D and trimming were inferred from the DNA. Among about 140,000 clones, about four fifths were seen once, and the ten largest hold 5.5%.

This clonotype was sampled from a man in his forties with acute COVID-19. Material for sequencing was PBMCs or T cells enriched from blood (not recorded which). This rearrangement joins TRBV4-3 to TRBJ2-7; possibly TRBD2 for D (5 bases). The CDR3 region is CASSQKVGLSYEQYF. As DNA, the CDR3 is TGCGCCAGCAGCCAAAAGGTAGGACTGTCCTACGAGCAGTACTTC.